The clone carrying this T cell receptor (beta chain) was counted between two and nine times. The antigen remains unidentified. Unique molecular identifier tags were affixed to discrete cDNA molecules. TCRdb used MiXCR to reprocess the 5' RACE reads, holding one entry per CDR3 protein. This repertoire shows tens of thousands of distinct CDR3 sequences, 8.5% to 12% found once; its top ten account for 6.5% to 9%. This entry is derived from a study of early T cells in non-severe SARS-CoV-2 infection. Study at large: Sequencing of unsorted whole blood was done on bulk RNA, leaving chains unpaired. General observations from the study: There was a bias toward anti-spike CD8 responses in VDJdb matching, which missed private and CD4 specificities.

Germline V CDR1 and CDR2: SGHNT, YYREEE (reference sequence). The CDR3 is 15 amino acids. V shed 4 bases, J shed 6 bases, and the junction held 9 bases outside the gene matches. This sequence originates from an adult who was a healthcare worker with PCR-confirmed SARS-CoV-2 infection or an uninfected control (not recorded which). The sample was whole blood, taken at baseline. The J gene is TRBJ2-2, the V gene TRBV5-4; 7 bases are shared with TRBD1. Here the CDR3 reads CASSAGQVPAGELFF. The CDR3 coding sequence is TGTGCCAGCAGCGCAGGACAGGTTCCAGCCGGGGAGCTGTTTTTT.